Below, 11 T cell receptor beta chains from the same sample are listed, as sequenced in a study of tumor-infiltrating lymphocytes in primary liver carcinoma. Unsorted whole blood supplied the RNA, and germline DNA was extracted too. Reverse transcription of approximately 500 ng total RNA with a constant-region primer produced TCR beta cDNA. Libraries for TCR beta were built through three nested multiplex PCR rounds, which together made up a slightly modified ARM-PCR procedure. The opening two PCR rounds, about 10 cycles each, paired TRBV1-TRBV30 forward primers with a C-beta reverse primer. TCRdb passed the multiplex PCR reads through MiXCR, listing each CDR3 protein once. The data contain almost 200,000 distinct CDR3 sequences, approximately 64% of them singletons. Sequenced input: peripheral blood. These receptors all come from a woman aged 60-75 years with primary liver carcinoma and hepatitis B virus infection.

The chain is built from TRBV28 and TRBJ1-1, with D possibly being TRBD1 (6 bases). Germline V lookup: CDR1 MDHEN, CDR2 SYDVKM. V was trimmed by 3 bases and J by 4 bases, leaving 15 bases between them. The length of the CDR3 is 15 residues. The CDR3 loop is CASSFPGARVTEAFF. The CDR3 nucleotides read TGTGCCAGCAGTTTCCCGGGGGCGAGGGTCACTGAAGCTTTCTTT. Full variable domain (missing parts from reference TRBV28 and TRBJ1-1): DVKVTQSSRYLVKRTGEKVFLECVQDMDHENMFWYRQDPGLGLRLIYFSYDVKMKEKGDIPEGYSVSREKKERFSLILESASTNQTSMYLCASSFPGARVTEAFFGQGTRLTVV.

On this clonotype: The CDR3 ends on some other residue instead of the conserved phenylalanine or tryptophan, so this is likely a read error. This chain uses TRBV11-2 with TRBJ2-5; 10 bases are shared with TRBD2. The CDR3 extends over 15 amino acids. The germline CDR1 and CDR2 sequences are SGHAT and FQNNGV. The CDR3 protein is CASSFGTSAQEIQYL. In nucleotides, the CDR3 is TGTGCCAGCAGCTTCGGGACTAGCGCACAAGAGATCCAGTACTTG.

This clonotype was seen a single time. The chain joins TRBV20-1 to TRBJ1-1; D gene uncertain. V lost 3 bases, J lost 3 bases, and 8 bases lay in between. The CDR3 runs to 12 residues. CDR1 is DFQATT, CDR2 SNEGSKA, per germline (reference sequence). This CDR3 reads CSARTRDTEAFF. CDR3 sequence (DNA): TGCAGTGCTAGGACACGCGACACTGAAGCTTTCTTT.

This clonotype was seen once. It is likely a read error, because the conserved phenylalanine at the end of the CDR3 is missing. V is TRBV11-2 and J is TRBJ2-2; TRBD2 aligns across 7 bases. CDR3 length equals 15 residues. CDR1 and CDR2 (germline): SGHAT, FQNNGV. The DNA for the CDR3 is TGTGCTAGCAGCTTCGCGGGAGTGAACACCGGGAAGCTGTTTCTT. This sequence encodes CASSFAGVNTGKLFL.

As concerns this clonotype: Its ends do not fully match the called genes, so a read error is possible. V gene TRBV28 combines with J gene TRBJ2-7, with D possibly called TRBD1 or TRBD2 (6 bases each). Germline loops: CDR1 MDHEN, CDR2 SYDVKM. The CDR3 covers 16 residues. CDR3 region: CASTHGGQWSSYEHYF. CDR3 in DNA: TGTGCCAGCACTCATGGGGGGCAGTGGAGCTCCTACGAGCATTACTTC.

This clonotype came up many times. This rearrangement joins TRBV12-3 or TRBV12-4 to TRBJ2-1, with 10 bases identical to TRBD2. The CDR3 length is 15 residues. Losses at the gene ends were 6 bases for V and 7 bases for J; bases not matched to a gene: 9. In nucleotides, the CDR3 is TGTGCCAGCAGGTCCCTAGCGGGAGTTGCGAATGAGCAGTTCTTC. It yields the protein CASRSLAGVANEQFF.

This clonotype was counted only a few times. This chain links TRBV28 with TRBJ1-5; D gene uncertain. The V end was cut by 5 bases, the J end by 5 bases, with 13 bases between. CDR1 is MDHEN, CDR2 SYDVKM, per germline. CDR3 length equals 14 residues. The DNA of the CDR3 is TGTGCCAGCAGTGGACTGTTTGGCGATCAGCCCCAGCATTTT. This gives the protein CASSGLFGDQPQHF.

With regard to this clonotype: One end of the junction is discordant with germline, which a read error may explain. The V call is TRBV11-2, the J call TRBJ1-4; TRBD1 aligns across 7 bases. The germline CDR1 and CDR2 sequences are SGHAT and FQNNGV. There are 18 residues in the CDR3. Written as DNA, the CDR3 is TGTGCCAACAGCTCGACAGGGACCACCCGAGTAACTAATGAGAAACTGTTTTTT. The encoded protein is CANSSTGTTRVTNEKLFF. Together with reference TRBV11-2 and TRBJ1-4, the CDR3 gives the full variable domain: EAGVAQSPRYKIIEKRQSVAFWCNPISGHATLYWYQQILGQGPKLLIQFQNNGVVDDSQLPKDRFSAERLKGVDSTLKIQPAKLEDSAVYLCANSSTGTTRVTNEKLFFGSGTQLSVL.

The V call is TRBV28, the J call TRBJ2-3; tentative D call: TRBD2 (6 bases). Trimming pared 7 bases from V and 2 bases from J, leaving 13 bases between. The CDR3 totals 14 residues. Per germline, CDR1 MDHEN and CDR2 SYDVKM. This chain's CDR3 is CASTGADYTDTQYF. CDR3 sequence (DNA): TGTGCCAGCACGGGAGCGGATTACACAGATACGCAGTATTTT. Variable domain in full (rest from reference TRBV28 and TRBJ2-3): DVKVTQSSRYLVKRTGEKVFLECVQDMDHENMFWYRQDPGLGLRLIYFSYDVKMKEKGDIPEGYSVSREKKERFSLILESASTNQTSMYLCASTGADYTDTQYFGPGTRLTVL.

The CDR3 nucleotides read TGCTCCAACAGCCTAGCGGGAGGCGAGCAGTTCTTC. The encoded protein is CSNSLAGGEQFF. V gene TRBV10-1 combines with J gene TRBJ2-1; TRBD2 matches 11 bases. Germline V gene lookup returns CDR1 WNHNN and CDR2 SYGVQD (reference sequence). CDR3 length: 12 amino acids.

The rearrangement joins TRBV28 to TRBJ1-1; 7 bases align to TRBD1. The CDR3 spans 15 residues. Trimming at V came to 6 bases and at J to 4 bases, leaving 11 bases not matched to a gene. CDR1 MDHEN and CDR2 SYDVKM come from the germline V gene. The CDR3 region has the DNA TGTGCCAGCAGAATGATGACAGGGTTTCTCACTGAAGCTTTCTTT. Protein sequence: CASRMMTGFLTEAFF.